The 3 T cell receptor beta chains presented below share a single source sample, sequenced in a study of blood T cells in healthy people across ages. Primers used in a second PCR of roughly 6 to 11 cycles were a sample-barcoded 5' primer and a J-beta primer mix. MiXCR was run by TCRdb on the 5' RACE reads, yielding one entry per CDR3 protein. The data contain about 670,000 distinct CDR3 sequences, around 41% of them seen just once; the ten biggest clones take up roughly 30%. Material for sequencing was blood. These receptor sequences come from a man older than 75 in good health.

This clonotype has at least ten counts. The chain couples TRBV6-5 to TRBJ1-2; 12 nucleotides align to TRBD1. The CDR3 covers 15 residues. V shed 6 bases, J shed 2 bases, and the junction held 4 bases outside the gene matches. In germline, CDR1 is MNHEY, CDR2 SVGAGI. In DNA, the CDR3 is TGTGCCAGCAGGACCGGGACAGGGGGCAACTATGGCTACACCTTC. Protein sequence: CASRTGTGGNYGYTF.

The chain links TRBV5-5 to TRBJ1-5; D perhaps matches TRBD1 (6 bases). Trimming removed 6 bases from V and 5 bases from J, with 30 bases in between. The CDR3 totals 19 residues. Germline V gives CDR1 SGHKS, CDR2 YYEKEE (reference sequence). Written as DNA, the CDR3 is TGTGCCAGCATCTTAGGTCGGCCAGATTCCTCGGGGGGCCATCAGCCCCAGCATTTT. This sequence encodes CASILGRPDSSGGHQPQHF.

In DNA form, the CDR3 reads TGTGCCAGTTCCTCGGACAGGGATCATGAGCAGTTCTTC. Protein: CASSSDRDHEQFF. The chain recombines TRBV6-4 with TRBJ2-1, with 8 bases that match TRBD1. Germline trimming cut 9 bases from V and 8 bases from J; bases unmatched to any gene: 9. CDR3 length: 13 residues. Looked up from germline, CDR1 is MRHNA and CDR2 is SNTAGT.